This TCR beta chain was identified in a study of regulatory T cells in long-lasting Graves disease. The table lists this clonotype with many counts. The germline CDR1 and CDR2 sequences are LGHDT and YNNKEL (reference sequence). Trimming stripped 2 bases from V and 2 bases from J, with 7 bases between. The CDR3 spans 14 residues. iRepertoire HTBI primers and Arm-PCR of CDR3 regions built TCR beta libraries. Via MiXCR, TCRdb re-called the multiplex PCR reads, giving one row per CDR3 protein. The data show around 450,000 distinct CDR3 sequences, around 14% seen once. This sample's time point: newly diagnosed GD, antithyroid drugs for less than 3 months. Extracted RNA from PBMCs served as the source of the TCR library. This same sample was also taken into another study, of T cells in Graves' hyperthyroidism and ophthalmopathy.

The clonotype was recovered from a woman in her 30s with Graves disease. V is TRBV3-1 and J is TRBJ1-3; D uncertain. The sequenced sample was peripheral blood mononuclear cells (PBMCs), obtained at new diagnosis, from a patient treated with antithyroid drugs. The CDR3 protein is CASSQSFTGNTIYF. For the CDR3, the DNA is TGTGCCAGCAGCCAAAGTTTCACTGGAAACACCATATATTTT.